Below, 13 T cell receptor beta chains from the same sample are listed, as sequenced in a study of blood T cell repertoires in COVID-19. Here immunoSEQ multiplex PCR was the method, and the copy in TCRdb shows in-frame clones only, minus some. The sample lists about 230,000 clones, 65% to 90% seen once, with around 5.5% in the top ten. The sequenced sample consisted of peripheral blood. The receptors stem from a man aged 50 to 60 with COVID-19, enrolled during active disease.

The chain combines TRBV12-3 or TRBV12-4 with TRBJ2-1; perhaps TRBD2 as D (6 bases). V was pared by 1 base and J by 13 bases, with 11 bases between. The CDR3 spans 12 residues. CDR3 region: CASSLGQGGQFF. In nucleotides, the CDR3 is TGTGCCAGCAGTTTAGGGCAGGGAGGACAGTTCTTC.

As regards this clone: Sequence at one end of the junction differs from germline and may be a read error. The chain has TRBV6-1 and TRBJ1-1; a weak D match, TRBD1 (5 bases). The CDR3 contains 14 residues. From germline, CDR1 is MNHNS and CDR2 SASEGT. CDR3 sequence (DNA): TGTGCCAGCAGAGAAGACAGCTCCGCTACTGAAGCTTTCTTT. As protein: CASREDSSATEAFF.

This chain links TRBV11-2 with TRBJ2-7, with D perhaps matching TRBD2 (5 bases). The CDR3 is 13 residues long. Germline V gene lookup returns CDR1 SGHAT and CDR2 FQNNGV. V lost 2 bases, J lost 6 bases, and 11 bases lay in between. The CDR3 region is CASSLWPTSEQYF. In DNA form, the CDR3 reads TGTGCCAGCAGCTTATGGCCAACTAGCGAGCAGTACTTC.

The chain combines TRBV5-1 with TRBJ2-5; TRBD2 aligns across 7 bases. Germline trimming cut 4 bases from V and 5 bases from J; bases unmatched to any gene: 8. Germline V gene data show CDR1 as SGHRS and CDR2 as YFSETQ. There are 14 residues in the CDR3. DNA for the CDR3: TGCGCCAGCAGCCTGGGACTAACCAGGGAGACCCAGTACTTC. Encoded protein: CASSLGLTRETQYF.

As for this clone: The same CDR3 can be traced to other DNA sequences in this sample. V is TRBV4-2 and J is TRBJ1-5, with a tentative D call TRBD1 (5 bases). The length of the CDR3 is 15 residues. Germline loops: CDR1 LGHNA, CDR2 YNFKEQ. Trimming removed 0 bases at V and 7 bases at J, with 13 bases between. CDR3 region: CASSQDLGARQPQHF. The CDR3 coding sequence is TGTGCCAGCAGCCAAGATCTAGGGGCGAGGCAGCCCCAGCATTTT.

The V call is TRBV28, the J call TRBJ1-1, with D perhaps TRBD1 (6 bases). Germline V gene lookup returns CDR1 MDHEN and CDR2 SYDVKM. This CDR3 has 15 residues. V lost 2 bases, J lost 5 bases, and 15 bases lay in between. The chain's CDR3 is CASSLASQQGTEAFF. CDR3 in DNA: TGTGCCAGCAGTTTAGCATCACAGCAGGGGACTGAAGCTTTCTTT.

Here the CDR3 DNA reads TGTGCCAGCAGCCAGAGACAGGGGAACACTGAAGCTTTCTTT. This encodes CASSQRQGNTEAFF. The V gene is TRBV3-1 (or the pseudogene TRBV3-2), the J gene TRBJ1-1; 7 bases agree with TRBD1. Per germline, CDR1 LGHDT and CDR2 YNNKEL (reference sequence). The trim removed 3 bases at V and 1 base at J, leaving 2 bases unmatched. CDR3 length: 14 residues.

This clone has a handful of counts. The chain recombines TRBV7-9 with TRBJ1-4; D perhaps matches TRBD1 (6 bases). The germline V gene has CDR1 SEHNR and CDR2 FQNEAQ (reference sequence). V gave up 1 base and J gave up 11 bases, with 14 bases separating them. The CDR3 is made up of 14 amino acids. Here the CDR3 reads CASSLGTGFEKLFF. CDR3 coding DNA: TGTGCCAGCAGCTTAGGAACAGGGTTTGAGAAACTGTTTTTT.

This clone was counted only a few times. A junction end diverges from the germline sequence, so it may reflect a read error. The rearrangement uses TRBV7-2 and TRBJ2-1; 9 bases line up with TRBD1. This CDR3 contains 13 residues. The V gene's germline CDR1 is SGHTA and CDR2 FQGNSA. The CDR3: CASTLGTGREQFF. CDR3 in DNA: TGTGCCAGCACCTTAGGGACAGGGCGTGAGCAGTTCTTC.

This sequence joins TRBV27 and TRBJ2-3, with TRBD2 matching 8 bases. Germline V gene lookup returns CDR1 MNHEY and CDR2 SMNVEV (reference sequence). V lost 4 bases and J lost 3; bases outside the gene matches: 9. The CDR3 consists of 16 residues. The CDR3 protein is CASSSPGTRGTDTQYF. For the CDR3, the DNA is TGTGCCAGCAGTTCCCCAGGGACTAGGGGGACAGATACGCAGTATTTT.

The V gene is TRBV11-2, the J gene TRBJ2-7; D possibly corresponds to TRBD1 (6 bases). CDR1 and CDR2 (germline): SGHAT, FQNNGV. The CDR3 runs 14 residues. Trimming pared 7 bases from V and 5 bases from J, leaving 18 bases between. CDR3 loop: CASNNPGHIHEQYF. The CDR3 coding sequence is TGTGCCAGCAACAACCCGGGACACATCCACGAGCAGTACTTC.

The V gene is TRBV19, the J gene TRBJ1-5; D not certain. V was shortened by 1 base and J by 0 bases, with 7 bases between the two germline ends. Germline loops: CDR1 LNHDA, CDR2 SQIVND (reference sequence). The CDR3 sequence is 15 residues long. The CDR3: CASSIVQYSNQPQHF. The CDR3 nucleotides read TGTGCCAGTAGTATAGTACAGTATAGCAATCAGCCCCAGCATTTT.

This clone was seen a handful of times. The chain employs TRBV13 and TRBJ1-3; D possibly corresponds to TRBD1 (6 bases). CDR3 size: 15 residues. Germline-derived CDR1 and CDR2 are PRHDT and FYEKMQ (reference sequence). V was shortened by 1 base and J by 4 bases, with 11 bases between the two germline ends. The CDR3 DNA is TGTGCCAGCAGCTTAGTTGGGGGCAGCGGAAACACCATATATTTT. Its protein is CASSLVGGSGNTIYF.